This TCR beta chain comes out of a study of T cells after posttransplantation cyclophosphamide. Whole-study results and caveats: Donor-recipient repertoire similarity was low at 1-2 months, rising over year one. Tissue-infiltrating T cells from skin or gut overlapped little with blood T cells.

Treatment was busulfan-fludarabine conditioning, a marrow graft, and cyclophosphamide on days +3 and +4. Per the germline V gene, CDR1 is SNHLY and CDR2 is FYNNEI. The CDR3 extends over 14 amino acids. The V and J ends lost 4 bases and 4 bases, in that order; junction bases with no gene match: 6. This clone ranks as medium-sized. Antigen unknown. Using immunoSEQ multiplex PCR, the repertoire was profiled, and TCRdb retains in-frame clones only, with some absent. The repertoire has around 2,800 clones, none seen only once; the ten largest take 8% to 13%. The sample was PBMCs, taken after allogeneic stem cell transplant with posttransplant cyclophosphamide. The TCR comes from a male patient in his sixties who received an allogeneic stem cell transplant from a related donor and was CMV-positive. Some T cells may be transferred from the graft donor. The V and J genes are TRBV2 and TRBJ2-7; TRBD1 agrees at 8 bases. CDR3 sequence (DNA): TGTGCCAGCAGTGCTCGGACAGGGCAGTACGAGCAGTACTTC. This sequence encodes CASSARTGQYEQYF.